The T cell receptor beta chain under discussion was sequenced for a study of cytomegalovirus exposure and HLA in healthy donors. Points from the study as a whole: A few CMV-associated chains proved CMV antigen-specific in vitro. About 87% or about 30% of the time was how often most TCR beta V segments were productive, according to an earlier analysis.

This CDR3 comprises 14 residues. From germline, CDR1 is SGHNT and CDR2 YYREEE (reference sequence). V lost 6 bases, J lost 1 base, and 13 bases lay in between. Primers for the PCR totalled 60 Vbeta and 13 Jbeta. The assay was immunoSEQ multiplex PCR, and TCRdb's table has in-frame clones only and misses some. The sample records about 120,000 clones, under 85% being singletons. To note about this clone: Its antigen is not identified.

The rearrangement joins TRBV5-4 to TRBJ1-1; D call uncertain. The TCR sequence derives from a man between 18 and 29 years old in good health and CMV-seropositive. The sample consisted of PBMCs. The CDR3 here is CASTYPAANTEAFF. DNA of the CDR3: TGTGCCAGCACCTACCCCGCCGCGAACACTGAAGCTTTCTTT.